This T cell receptor (beta chain) is drawn from a study of cytomegalovirus exposure and HLA in healthy donors. Study as a whole: Genetic ancestry analysis placed over 65% of the 400 or so donors that were genotyped in the Caucasian-associated cluster.

The CDR3 runs to 15 residues. The germline CDR1 and CDR2 sequences are SGDLS and YYNGEE. Trimming stripped 3 bases from V and 2 bases from J, with 9 bases between. Study results and limitations: Later on, a genetic analysis was performed. It linked a missense variant in DCLRE1C with V- and J-gene trimming of TCR beta. According to the study, approximately 150 TCR beta chains were cytomegalovirus-associated.

The PCR used 60 Vbeta and 13 Jbeta primers. Assay used: immunoSEQ multiplex PCR; TCRdb lists only in-frame clones, some missing. The table lists under 200,000 clones, 75% of them singletons. This clone was found once. Its antigen is unknown. The chain has TRBV9 and TRBJ2-6; TRBD2 is a possible D gene (5 bases). Material: PBMCs. The TCR was taken from a male donor in good health and CMV-seronegative. The chain's CDR3 is CASSGSGAGANVLTF. The CDR3 DNA is TGTGCCAGCAGCGGGTCCGGGGCTGGGGCCAACGTCCTGACTTTC.